This T cell receptor beta chain was identified during a study of control samples from healthy donors and cancer patients. Sequencing was performed with immunoSEQ multiplex PCR; in TCRdb, only in-frame clones are kept and a portion is missing. The profile shows roughly 130,000 clones, roughly 92% of them singletons. CDR1 and CDR2 from the germline V gene are SQVTM and ANQGSEA. The V and J ends lost 7 bases and 8 bases, in that order; junction bases with no gene match: 6. CDR3 length: 12 residues. This TCR was recovered from a man aged 25-45 years in good health. This sequence joins TRBV29-1 and TRBJ1-4, with 8 bases lining up with TRBD1. The sequenced sample consisted of blood. CDR3 protein: CSARQGSEKLFF. In nucleotides, the CDR3 is TGCAGCGCAAGACAGGGGAGCGAAAAACTGTTTTTT.